This TCR beta chain was recorded in a study of blood T cell repertoires in COVID-19. Recruitment covered about two dozen US areas and drew participants whose ages spanned roughly 18 to 89 years. Only in-frame clones appear in the TCRdb table, and some are missing; sequencing was by immunoSEQ multiplex PCR. Counted here are 380,000 or so clones, approximately 87% occurring once; the ten biggest clones make up approximately 1.3%. Germline CDR1 is LGHDT and CDR2 is YNNKEL (reference sequence). CDR3 length equals 15 residues. V lost 6 bases, J lost 7 bases, and 10 bases stayed unmatched. The rearrangement uses TRBV3-1 (or the pseudogene TRBV3-2) and TRBJ2-1; 9 bases fit TRBD2. This receptor was identified in a young man who had recovered from COVID-19. The sample comprised PBMCs or T cells enriched from blood (not recorded which). Written as DNA, the CDR3 is TGTGCCAGCAGTAGACGCGGGGGGGCCTCGAATGAGCAGTTCTTC. Its protein product is CASSRRGGASNEQFF.